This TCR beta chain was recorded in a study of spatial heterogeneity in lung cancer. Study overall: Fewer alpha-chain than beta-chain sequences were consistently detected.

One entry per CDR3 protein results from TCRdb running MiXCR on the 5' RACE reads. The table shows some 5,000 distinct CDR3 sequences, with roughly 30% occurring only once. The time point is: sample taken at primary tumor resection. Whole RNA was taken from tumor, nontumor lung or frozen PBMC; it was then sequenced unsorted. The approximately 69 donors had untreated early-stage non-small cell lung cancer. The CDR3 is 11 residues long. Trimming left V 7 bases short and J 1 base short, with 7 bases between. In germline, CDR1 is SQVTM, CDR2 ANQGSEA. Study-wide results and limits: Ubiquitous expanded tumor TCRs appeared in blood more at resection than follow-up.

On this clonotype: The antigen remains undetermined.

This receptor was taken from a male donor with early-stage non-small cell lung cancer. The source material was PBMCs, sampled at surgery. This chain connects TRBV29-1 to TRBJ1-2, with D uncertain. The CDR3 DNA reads TGCAGCGGTCAGATTAACTATGGCTACACCTTC. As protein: CSGQINYGYTF.